This T cell receptor beta chain was sequenced in a study of early stage breast cancer tumors. Overall study context: Most invasive tumors, about 75% of the 16, were ER+/PR+/HER2-.

Blood replicates held 0.5 ug DNA, tumor or normal breast around 1.5 ug, two each. Clones were sequenced by immunoSEQ multiplex PCR, and TCRdb holds only the in-frame ones, with some missing. The profile covers about 30,000 clones, with under 75% appearing a single time and approximately 35% taken by the ten largest. Germline CDR1 WSHSY, CDR2 SAAADI. After removal of 6 bases from V and 6 bases from J, the junction contained 9 bases not matched to a gene. The CDR3 length is 14 residues. Findings and limits, study-wide: Bulk DNA sequencing of unsorted cells missed chain pairing and markers. Commonly generated sequences made up most enriched TCRB sequences shared between patients.

For this clone: The antigen is not known.

Specimen: blood. This receptor was obtained from a person between 45 and 65 years old with breast cancer. The chain joins TRBV10-2 to TRBJ2-7, with 9 bases fitting TRBD2. The CDR3 DNA sequence: TGCGCCAGCAGAGCGGCGGGAGGGCTCGGCGAGCAGTACTTC. Its translation is CASRAAGGLGEQYF.